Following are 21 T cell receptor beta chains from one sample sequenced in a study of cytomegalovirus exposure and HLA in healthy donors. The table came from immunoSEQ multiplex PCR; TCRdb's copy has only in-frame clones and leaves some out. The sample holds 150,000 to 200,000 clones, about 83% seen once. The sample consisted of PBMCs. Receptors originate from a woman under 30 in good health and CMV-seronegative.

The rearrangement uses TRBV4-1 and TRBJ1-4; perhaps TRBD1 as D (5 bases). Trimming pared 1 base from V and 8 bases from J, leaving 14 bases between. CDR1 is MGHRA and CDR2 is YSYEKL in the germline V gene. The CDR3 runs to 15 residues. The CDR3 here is CASSQVTGGEEKLFF. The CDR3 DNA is TGCGCCAGCAGCCAAGTGACCGGGGGTGAGGAAAAACTGTTTTTT.

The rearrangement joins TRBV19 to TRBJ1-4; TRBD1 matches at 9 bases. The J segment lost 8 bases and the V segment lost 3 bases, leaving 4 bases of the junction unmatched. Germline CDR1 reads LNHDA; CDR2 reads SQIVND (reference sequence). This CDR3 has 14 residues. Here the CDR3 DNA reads TGTGCCAGTAGTATTGGGACAGGGAACGAAAAACTGTTTTTT. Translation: CASSIGTGNEKLFF.

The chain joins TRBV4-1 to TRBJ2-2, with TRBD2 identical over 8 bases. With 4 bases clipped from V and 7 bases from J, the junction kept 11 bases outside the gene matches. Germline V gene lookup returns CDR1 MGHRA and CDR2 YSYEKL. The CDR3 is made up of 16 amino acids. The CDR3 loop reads CASSPTSGPWIGELFF. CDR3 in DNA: TGCGCCAGCAGCCCAACTAGCGGTCCCTGGATCGGGGAGCTGTTTTTT.

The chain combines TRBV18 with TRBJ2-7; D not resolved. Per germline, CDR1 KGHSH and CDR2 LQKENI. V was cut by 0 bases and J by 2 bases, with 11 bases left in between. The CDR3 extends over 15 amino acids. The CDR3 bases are TGTGCCAGCTCACCACCGTCATTGGCTCCCTACGAGCAGTACTTC. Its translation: CASSPPSLAPYEQYF.

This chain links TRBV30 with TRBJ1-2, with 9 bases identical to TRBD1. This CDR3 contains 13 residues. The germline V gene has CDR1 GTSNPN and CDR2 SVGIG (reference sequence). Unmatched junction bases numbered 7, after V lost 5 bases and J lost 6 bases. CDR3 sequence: CAWSHRGLDGYTF. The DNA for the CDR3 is TGTGCCTGGTCGCACAGGGGGCTTGATGGCTACACCTTC.

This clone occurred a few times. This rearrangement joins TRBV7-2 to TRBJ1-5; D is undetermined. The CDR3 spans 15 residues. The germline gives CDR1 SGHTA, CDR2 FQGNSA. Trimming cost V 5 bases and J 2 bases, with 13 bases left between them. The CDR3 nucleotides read TGTGCCAGCAGCCAATACTATTCCGGCAATCAGCCCCAGCATTTT. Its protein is CASSQYYSGNQPQHF.

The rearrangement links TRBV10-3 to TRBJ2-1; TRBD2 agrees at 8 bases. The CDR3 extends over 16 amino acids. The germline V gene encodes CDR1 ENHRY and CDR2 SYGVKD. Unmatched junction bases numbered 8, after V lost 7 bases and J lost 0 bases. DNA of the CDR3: TGTGCCATCATGGGTGGGGCGGGAGGCTCCTACAATGAGCAGTTCTTC. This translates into CAIMGGAGGSYNEQFF.

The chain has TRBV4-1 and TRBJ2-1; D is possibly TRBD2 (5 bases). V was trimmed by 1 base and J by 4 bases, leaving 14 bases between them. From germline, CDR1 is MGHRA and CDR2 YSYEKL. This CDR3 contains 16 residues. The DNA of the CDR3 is TGCGCCAGCAGCCAAGTGTGGACGGGGATTTACAATGAGCAGTTCTTC. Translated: CASSQVWTGIYNEQFF.

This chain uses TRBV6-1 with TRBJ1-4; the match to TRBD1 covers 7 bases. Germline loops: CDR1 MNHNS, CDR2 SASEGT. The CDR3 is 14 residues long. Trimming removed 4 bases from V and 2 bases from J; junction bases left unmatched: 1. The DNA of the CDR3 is TGTGCCAGCAGTGCACAGGGGACTAATGAAAAACTGTTTTTT. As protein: CASSAQGTNEKLFF.

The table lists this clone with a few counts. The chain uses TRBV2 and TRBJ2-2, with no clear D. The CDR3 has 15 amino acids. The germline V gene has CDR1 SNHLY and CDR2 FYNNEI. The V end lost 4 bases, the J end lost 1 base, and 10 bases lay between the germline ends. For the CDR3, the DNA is TGTGCCAGCAGTGTTCTACAGCTGAACACCGGGGAGCTGTTTTTT. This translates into CASSVLQLNTGELFF.

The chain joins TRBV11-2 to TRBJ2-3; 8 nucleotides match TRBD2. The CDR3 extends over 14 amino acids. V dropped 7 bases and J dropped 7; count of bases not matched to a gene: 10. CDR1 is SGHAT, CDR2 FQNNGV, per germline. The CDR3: CASNVPGGLNTQYF. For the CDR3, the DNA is TGTGCCAGCAACGTACCGGGGGGGCTAAATACGCAGTATTTT.

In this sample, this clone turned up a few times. The CDR3 here is CASSEAMGRSEYQPQHF. The CDR3 nucleotides read TGTGCCAGCAGTGAAGCGATGGGGCGAAGCGAATATCAGCCCCAGCATTTT. The chain has TRBV6-1 and TRBJ1-5; D might be TRBD1 (5 bases). This CDR3 comprises 17 residues. The V gene's germline CDR1 is MNHNS and CDR2 SASEGT. The germline V and J ends were trimmed by 0 bases and 5 bases, with 17 bases remaining between them.

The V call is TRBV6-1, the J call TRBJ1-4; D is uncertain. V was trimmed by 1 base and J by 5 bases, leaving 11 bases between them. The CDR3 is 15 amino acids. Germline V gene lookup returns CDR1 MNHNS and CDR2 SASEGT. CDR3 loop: CASSEVATRNEKLFF. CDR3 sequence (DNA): TGTGCCAGCAGTGAAGTAGCGACCCGAAATGAAAAACTGTTTTTT.

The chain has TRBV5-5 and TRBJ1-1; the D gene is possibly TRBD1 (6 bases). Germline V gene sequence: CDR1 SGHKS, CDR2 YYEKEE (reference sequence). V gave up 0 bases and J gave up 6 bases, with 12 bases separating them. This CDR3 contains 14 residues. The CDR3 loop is CASSLARGGPEAFF. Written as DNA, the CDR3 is TGTGCCAGCAGCTTGGCCAGGGGTGGTCCTGAAGCTTTCTTT.

CDR3 loop: CASSPGTGGANVLTF. CDR3 nucleotides: TGTGCCAGCAGCCCCGGGACAGGTGGGGCCAACGTCCTGACTTTC. The chain has TRBV7-9 and TRBJ2-6; 8 bases line up with TRBD1. CDR3 length: 15 amino acids. Germline assignment: CDR1 SEHNR and CDR2 FQNEAQ (reference sequence). Trimming cost V 5 bases and J 3 bases; bases outside gene matches: 3.

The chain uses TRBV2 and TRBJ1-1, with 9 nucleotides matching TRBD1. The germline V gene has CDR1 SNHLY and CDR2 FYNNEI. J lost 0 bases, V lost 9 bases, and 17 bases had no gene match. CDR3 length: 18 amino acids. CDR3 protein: CASKRDRASNTMNTEAFF. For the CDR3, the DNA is TGTGCCAGTAAGAGGGACAGGGCATCAAACACCATGAACACTGAAGCTTTCTTT.

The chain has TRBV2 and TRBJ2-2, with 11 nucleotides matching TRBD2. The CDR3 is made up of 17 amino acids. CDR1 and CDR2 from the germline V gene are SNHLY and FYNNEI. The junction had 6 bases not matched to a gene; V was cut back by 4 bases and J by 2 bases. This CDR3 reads CASSGLLAGANTGELFF. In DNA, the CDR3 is TGTGCCAGCAGTGGCCTACTAGCGGGAGCAAACACCGGGGAGCTGTTTTTT.

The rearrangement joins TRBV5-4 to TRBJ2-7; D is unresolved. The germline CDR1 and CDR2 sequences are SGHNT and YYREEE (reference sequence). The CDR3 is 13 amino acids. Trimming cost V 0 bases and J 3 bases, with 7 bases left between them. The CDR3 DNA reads TGTGCCAGCAGCTTGGAACAAGACTACGAGCAGTACTTC. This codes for CASSLEQDYEQYF. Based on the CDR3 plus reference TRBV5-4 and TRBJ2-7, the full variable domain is ETGVTQSPTHLIKTRGQQVTLRCSSQSGHNTVSWYQQALGQGPQFIFQYYREEENGRGNFPPRFSGLQFPNYSSELNVNALELDDSALYLCASSLEQDYEQYFGPGTRLTVT.

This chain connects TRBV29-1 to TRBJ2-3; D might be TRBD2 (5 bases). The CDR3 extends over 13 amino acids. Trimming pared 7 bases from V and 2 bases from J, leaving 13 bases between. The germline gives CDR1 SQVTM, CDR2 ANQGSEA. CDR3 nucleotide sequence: TGCAGCGCCGCGAGACGGGACACAGATACGCAGTATTTT. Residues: CSAARRDTDTQYF.

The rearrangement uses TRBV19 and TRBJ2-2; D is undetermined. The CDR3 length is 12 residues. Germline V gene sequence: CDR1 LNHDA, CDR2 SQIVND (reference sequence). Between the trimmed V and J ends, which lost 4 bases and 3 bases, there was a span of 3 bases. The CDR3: CASSTHTGELFF. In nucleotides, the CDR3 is TGTGCCAGTAGTACTCACACCGGGGAGCTGTTTTTT.

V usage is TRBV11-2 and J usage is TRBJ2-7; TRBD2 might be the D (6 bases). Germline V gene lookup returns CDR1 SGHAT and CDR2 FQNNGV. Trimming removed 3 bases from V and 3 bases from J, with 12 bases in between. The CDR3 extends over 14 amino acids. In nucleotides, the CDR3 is TGTGCCAGCAGCTTTGGCGGGACCGGCTACGAGCAGTACTTC. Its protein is CASSFGGTGYEQYF.